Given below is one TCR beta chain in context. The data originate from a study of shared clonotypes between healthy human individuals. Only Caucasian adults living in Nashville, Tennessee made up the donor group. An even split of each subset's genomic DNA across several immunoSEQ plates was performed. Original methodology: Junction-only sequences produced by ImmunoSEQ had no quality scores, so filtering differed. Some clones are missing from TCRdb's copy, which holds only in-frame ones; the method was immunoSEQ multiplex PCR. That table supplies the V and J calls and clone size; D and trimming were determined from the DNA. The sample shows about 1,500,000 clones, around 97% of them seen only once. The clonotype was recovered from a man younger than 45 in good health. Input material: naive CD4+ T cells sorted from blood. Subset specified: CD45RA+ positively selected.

The chain's CDR3 is CASSPDGSGNTIYF. The DNA for the CDR3 is TGTGCCAGCAGTCCCGACGGATCCGGAAACACCATATATTTT. The chain couples TRBV27 to TRBJ1-3; no firm D call. With 5 bases removed from V and 4 bases from J, the gap between germline ends came to 12 bases. From germline, CDR1 is MNHEY and CDR2 SMNVEV (reference sequence). The CDR3 runs 14 residues.